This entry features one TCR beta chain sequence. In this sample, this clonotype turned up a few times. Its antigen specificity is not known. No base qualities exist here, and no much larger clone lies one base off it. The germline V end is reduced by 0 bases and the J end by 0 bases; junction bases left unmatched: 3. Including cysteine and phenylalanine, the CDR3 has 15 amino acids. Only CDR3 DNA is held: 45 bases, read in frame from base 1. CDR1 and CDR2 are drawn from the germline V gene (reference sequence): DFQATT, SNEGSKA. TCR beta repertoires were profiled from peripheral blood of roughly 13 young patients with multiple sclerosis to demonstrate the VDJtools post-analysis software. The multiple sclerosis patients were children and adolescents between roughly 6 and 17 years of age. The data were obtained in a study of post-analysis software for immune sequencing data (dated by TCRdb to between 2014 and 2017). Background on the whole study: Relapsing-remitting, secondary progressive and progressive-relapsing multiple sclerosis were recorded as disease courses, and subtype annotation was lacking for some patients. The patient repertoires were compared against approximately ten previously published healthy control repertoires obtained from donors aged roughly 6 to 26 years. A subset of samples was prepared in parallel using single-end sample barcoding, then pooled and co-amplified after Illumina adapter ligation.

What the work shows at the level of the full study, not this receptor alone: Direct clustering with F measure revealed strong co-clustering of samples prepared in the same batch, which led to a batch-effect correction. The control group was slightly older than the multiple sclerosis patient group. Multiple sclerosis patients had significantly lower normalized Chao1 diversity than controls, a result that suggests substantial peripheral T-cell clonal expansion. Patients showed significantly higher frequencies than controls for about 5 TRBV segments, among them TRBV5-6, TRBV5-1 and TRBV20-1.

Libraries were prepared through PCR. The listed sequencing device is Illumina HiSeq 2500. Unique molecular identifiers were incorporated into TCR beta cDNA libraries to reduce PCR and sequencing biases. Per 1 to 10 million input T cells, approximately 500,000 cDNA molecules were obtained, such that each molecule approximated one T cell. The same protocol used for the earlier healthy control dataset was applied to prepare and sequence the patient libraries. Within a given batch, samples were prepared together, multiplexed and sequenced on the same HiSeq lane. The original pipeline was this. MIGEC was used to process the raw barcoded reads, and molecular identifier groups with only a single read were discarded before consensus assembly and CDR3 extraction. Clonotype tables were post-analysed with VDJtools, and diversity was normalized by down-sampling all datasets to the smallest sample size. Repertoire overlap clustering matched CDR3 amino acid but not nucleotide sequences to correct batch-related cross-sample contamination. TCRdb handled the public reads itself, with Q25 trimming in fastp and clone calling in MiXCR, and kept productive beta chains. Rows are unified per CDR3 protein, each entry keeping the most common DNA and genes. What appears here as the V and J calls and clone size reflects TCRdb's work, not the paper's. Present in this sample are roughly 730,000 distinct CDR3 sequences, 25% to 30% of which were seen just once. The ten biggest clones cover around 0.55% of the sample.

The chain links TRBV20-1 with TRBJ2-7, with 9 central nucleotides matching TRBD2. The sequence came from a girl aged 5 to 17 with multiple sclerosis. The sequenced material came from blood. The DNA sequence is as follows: TGCAGTGCTAGAGAGGGTAGCGGGAGCTCCTACGAGCAGTACTTC. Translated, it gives CSAREGSGSSYEQYF.